Each of the 10 T cell receptor beta chains below was sequenced from the same sample in a study of long-term antiretroviral therapy in people with HIV. They ran version v3.0 of the immunoSEQ assay at survey level. Measured with immunoSEQ multiplex PCR; TCRdb has only the in-frame clones, and not every one. The sample has around 29,000 clones; just under 90% are singletons. The sample in question was unsorted PBMCs, obtained 3.2 years before starting antiretroviral therapy. These receptors were obtained from a man aged 45-65 years with HIV.

CDR3 sequence (DNA): TGCAGCGTTTTCGTCCTGGCGAGGGAGACCCAGTACTTC. Amino acid sequence: CSVFVLARETQYF. The chain combines TRBV29-1 with TRBJ2-5, with unresolved D. This CDR3 spans 13 amino acids. Trimming pared 5 bases from V and 5 bases from J, leaving 15 bases between. Germline-derived CDR1 and CDR2 are SQVTM and ANQGSEA.

This sequence joins TRBV11-1 and TRBJ2-3; no definite D call. CDR1 SGHAT and CDR2 FQDESV come from the germline V gene (reference sequence). This CDR3 has 16 residues. With 5 bases removed from V and 2 bases from J, the gap between germline ends came to 17 bases. CDR3 DNA: TGTGCCAGCAGCCATACCCGGGCACCCAACACAGATACGCAGTATTTT. This sequence encodes CASSHTRAPNTDTQYF.

CDR3 in DNA: TGTGCCAGCTCACCCTACCAGGACGCAGGAAGCAATGAGCAGTTCTTC. This codes for CASSPYQDAGSNEQFF. This chain uses TRBV18 with TRBJ2-1; no reliable D call. CDR3 size: 16 residues. V dropped 3 bases and J dropped 6 bases, with 18 bases sitting between them. CDR1 and CDR2 (germline): KGHSH, LQKENI.

The CDR3 sequence is CAISGSGYEQYF. As DNA, the CDR3 is TGTGCCATCAGCGGGTCGGGTTACGAGCAGTACTTC. V and J are TRBV10-3 and TRBJ2-7; unclear D gene. CDR1 and CDR2 (germline): ENHRY, SYGVKD. This CDR3 region has 12 residues. Between the trimmed V and J ends, which lost 6 bases and 4 bases, there was a span of 10 bases.

This chain joins TRBV4-2 and TRBJ2-6; D is ambiguous. From germline, CDR1 is LGHNA and CDR2 YNFKEQ. The V end lost 10 bases, the J end lost 0 bases, and 13 bases lay between the germline ends. The CDR3 has 15 amino acids. The CDR3 coding sequence is TGTGCCACCCTATTAGTGTACTCTGGGGCCAACGTCCTGACTTTC. This translates into CATLLVYSGANVLTF.

This clone was observed a single time. The chain couples TRBV7-2 to TRBJ2-1; 9 nucleotides align to TRBD2. Germline values: CDR1 SGHTA, CDR2 FQGNSA. With V trimmed by 5 bases and J by 5 bases, 10 bases remained unmatched. CDR3 length: 16 amino acids. The CDR3 sequence is CASSQRSGRVNNEQFF. The CDR3 coding sequence is TGTGCCAGCAGCCAGCGTAGCGGGAGAGTAAACAATGAGCAGTTCTTC.

This rearrangement joins TRBV6-5 to TRBJ2-7; D possibly uses TRBD1 or TRBD2 (5 bases each). The length of the CDR3 is 14 residues. The germline CDR1 and CDR2 sequences are MNHEY and SVGAGI. Deletions cut 6 bases from V and 3 bases from J, with 15 bases between. CDR3 protein: CASRLRDGGYEQYF. The CDR3 region has the DNA TGTGCCAGCAGACTCCGGGACGGAGGCTACGAGCAGTACTTC.

V gene TRBV6-6 combines with J gene TRBJ1-1; 8 bases line up with TRBD1. The CDR3 consists of 15 residues. V shed 3 bases, J shed 5 bases, and the junction held 8 bases outside the gene matches. Germline V gene sequence: CDR1 MNHNY, CDR2 SVGAGI (reference sequence). CDR3 sequence: CASSYYGTGRTEAFF. CDR3 nucleotide sequence: TGTGCCAGCAGTTATTACGGGACAGGACGTACTGAAGCTTTCTTT.

In this sample, this clone turned up a few times. The rearrangement joins TRBV19 to TRBJ2-7; tentatively, D is TRBD2 (6 bases). V was pared by 8 bases and J by 7 bases, with 12 bases between. Germline lookup yields CDR1 LNHDA and CDR2 SQIVND (reference sequence). CDR3 size: 11 residues. The CDR3 DNA reads TGTGCCAGTGGGGACTTTCGGGAGCAGTACTTC. Translation: CASGDFREQYF.

The chain couples TRBV27 to TRBJ1-2; 7 bases match TRBD1. Germline V gene data show CDR1 as MNHEY and CDR2 as SMNVEV (reference sequence). The CDR3 length is 13 residues. V shed 2 bases, J shed 7 bases, and the junction held 4 bases outside the gene matches. The DNA for the CDR3 is TGTGCCAGCAGTTTAGAGGCAGGGGGTGGCTACACCTTC. Encoded protein: CASSLEAGGGYTF.